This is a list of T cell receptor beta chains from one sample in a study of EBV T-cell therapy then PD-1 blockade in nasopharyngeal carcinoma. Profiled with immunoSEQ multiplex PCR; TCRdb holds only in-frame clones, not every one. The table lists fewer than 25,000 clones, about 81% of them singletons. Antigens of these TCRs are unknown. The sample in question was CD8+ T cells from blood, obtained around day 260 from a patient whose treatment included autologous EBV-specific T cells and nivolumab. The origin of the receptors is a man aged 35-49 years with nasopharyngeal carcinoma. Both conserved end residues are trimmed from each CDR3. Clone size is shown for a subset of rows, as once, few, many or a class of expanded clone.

cdr3_aa: ASSLETEYDEQY; clone_size: .; cdr3_length: 12; v_call: TRBV5-1; j_call: TRBJ2-7
cdr3_aa: ASSLNRDRASGGYT; clone_size: .; cdr3_length: 14; v_call: TRBV7-9; j_call: TRBJ1-2
cdr3_aa: AWSVEGGPADTQY; clone_size: .; cdr3_length: 13; v_call: TRBV30; j_call: TRBJ2-3
cdr3_aa: ASSEGDGSSYEQY; clone_size: .; cdr3_length: 13; v_call: TRBV6-4; j_call: TRBJ2-7
cdr3_aa: ASSLSGQYYEQY; clone_size: .; cdr3_length: 12; v_call: TRBV7-2; j_call: TRBJ2-7
cdr3_aa: ASSLDRDNRDEQY; clone_size: .; cdr3_length: 13; v_call: TRBV5-4; j_call: TRBJ2-7
cdr3_aa: ASSPMTDNEQF; clone_size: .; cdr3_length: 11; v_call: TRBV18; j_call: TRBJ2-1
cdr3_aa: ASSFKWGGDYNEQF; clone_size: once; cdr3_length: 14; v_call: TRBV7-9; j_call: TRBJ2-1
cdr3_aa: ASSLRLSGELF; clone_size: .; cdr3_length: 11; v_call: TRBV27; j_call: TRBJ2-2
cdr3_aa: ASSIFGGTEAF; clone_size: .; cdr3_length: 11; v_call: TRBV19; j_call: TRBJ1-1
cdr3_aa: ASSLGMTEQF; clone_size: once; cdr3_length: 10; v_call: TRBV27; j_call: TRBJ2-1
cdr3_aa: ASTPLGYNSPLH; clone_size: .; cdr3_length: 12; v_call: TRBV27; j_call: TRBJ1-6
cdr3_aa: ASSSRTGSGPEAF; clone_size: .; cdr3_length: 13; v_call: TRBV4-1; j_call: TRBJ1-1
cdr3_aa: ASETGATDTQY; clone_size: .; cdr3_length: 11; v_call: TRBV28; j_call: TRBJ2-3
cdr3_aa: ASSLELGQGYEQY; clone_size: .; cdr3_length: 13; v_call: TRBV7-8; j_call: TRBJ2-7
cdr3_aa: ASSLGRHNSPLH; clone_size: .; cdr3_length: 12; v_call: TRBV5-1; j_call: TRBJ1-6
cdr3_aa: ASSLGTEAF; clone_size: .; cdr3_length: 9; v_call: TRBV5-6; j_call: TRBJ1-1
cdr3_aa: ASSDSEGAEQY; clone_size: few; cdr3_length: 11; v_call: TRBV6-4; j_call: TRBJ2-7
cdr3_aa: ASSPGTGGATDTQY; clone_size: .; cdr3_length: 14; v_call: TRBV7-3; j_call: TRBJ2-3
cdr3_aa: ASSIARGTTYNEQF; clone_size: .; cdr3_length: 14; v_call: TRBV19; j_call: TRBJ2-1
cdr3_aa: ASSTGQGGTNEKLF; clone_size: .; cdr3_length: 14; v_call: TRBV2; j_call: TRBJ1-4
cdr3_aa: ASTPRGGGNTGELF; clone_size: .; cdr3_length: 14; v_call: TRBV6-2/TRBV6-3; j_call: TRBJ2-2
cdr3_aa: ATGEGRQQY; clone_size: .; cdr3_length: 9; v_call: TRBV24-1; j_call: TRBJ2-7
cdr3_aa: ASSEGLASNEQF; clone_size: .; cdr3_length: 12; v_call: TRBV6-4; j_call: TRBJ2-1
cdr3_aa: ASRDRGTTEAF; clone_size: .; cdr3_length: 11; v_call: TRBV6-4; j_call: TRBJ1-1
cdr3_aa: ASSLEGGGTEAF; clone_size: few; cdr3_length: 12; v_call: TRBV7-9; j_call: TRBJ1-1
cdr3_aa: ASSLPDRGPYEQY; clone_size: .; cdr3_length: 13; v_call: TRBV14; j_call: TRBJ2-7
cdr3_aa: ASSYSNPLGGYT; clone_size: .; cdr3_length: 12; v_call: TRBV6-2/TRBV6-3; j_call: TRBJ1-2
cdr3_aa: ASSPPGGLEQY; clone_size: .; cdr3_length: 11; v_call: TRBV7-6; j_call: TRBJ2-7
cdr3_aa: ASSEERGGTDTQY; clone_size: .; cdr3_length: 13; v_call: TRBV6-1; j_call: TRBJ2-3
cdr3_aa: ASSPEPGPRVHEQF; clone_size: .; cdr3_length: 14; v_call: TRBV5-1; j_call: TRBJ2-1
cdr3_aa: ASSLGPGPGTYEQY; clone_size: .; cdr3_length: 14; v_call: TRBV5-4; j_call: TRBJ2-7
cdr3_aa: ASCTTGPKIHQETQY; clone_size: .; cdr3_length: 15; v_call: TRBV5-1; j_call: TRBJ2-5
cdr3_aa: ASAGQGVTDTQY; clone_size: few; cdr3_length: 12; v_call: TRBV2; j_call: TRBJ2-3
cdr3_aa: ASRGQRGFNEQF; clone_size: .; cdr3_length: 12; v_call: TRBV6-5; j_call: TRBJ2-1
cdr3_aa: ASSLGGMGNQPQH; clone_size: .; cdr3_length: 13; v_call: TRBV7-9; j_call: TRBJ1-5
cdr3_aa: ATMGGTGYNEQF; clone_size: .; cdr3_length: 12; v_call: TRBV25-1; j_call: TRBJ2-1
cdr3_aa: ASSLEGDTDTQY; clone_size: .; cdr3_length: 12; v_call: TRBV5-5; j_call: TRBJ2-3
cdr3_aa: ATSREGADSSSPLH; clone_size: .; cdr3_length: 14; v_call: TRBV15; j_call: TRBJ1-6
cdr3_aa: ASSPGPGLAEAF; clone_size: few; cdr3_length: 12; v_call: TRBV2; j_call: TRBJ1-1
cdr3_aa: ASSQEGVDMNTEAF; clone_size: .; cdr3_length: 14; v_call: TRBV4-1; j_call: TRBJ1-1